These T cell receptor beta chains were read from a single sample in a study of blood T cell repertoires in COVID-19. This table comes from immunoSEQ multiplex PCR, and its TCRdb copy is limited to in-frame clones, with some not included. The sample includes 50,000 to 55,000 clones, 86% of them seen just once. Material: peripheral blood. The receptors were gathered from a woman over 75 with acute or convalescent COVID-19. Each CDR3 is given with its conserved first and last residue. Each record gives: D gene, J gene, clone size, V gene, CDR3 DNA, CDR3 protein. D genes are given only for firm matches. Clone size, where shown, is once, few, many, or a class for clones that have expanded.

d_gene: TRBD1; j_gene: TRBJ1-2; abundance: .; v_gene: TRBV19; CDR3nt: TGTGCCAGTAGTACGTCAAGGGGGCCCTATGGCTACACCTTC; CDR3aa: CASSTSRGPYGYTF
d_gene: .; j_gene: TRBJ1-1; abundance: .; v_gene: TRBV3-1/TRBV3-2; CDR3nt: TGTGCCAGCAGCCAAGGGACAGCTGAAGCTTTCTTT; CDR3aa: CASSQGTAEAFF
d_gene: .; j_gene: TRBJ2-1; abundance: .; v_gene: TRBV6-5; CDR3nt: TGTGCCAGCAGTTTGGTCCGGAGCACTGAGCAGTTCTTC; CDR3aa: CASSLVRSTEQFF
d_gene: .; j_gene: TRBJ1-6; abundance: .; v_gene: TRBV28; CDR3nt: TGTGCCAGCAGTTTTGACCTTTACGCGGACAGATCGAGCTCCTATAATTCACCCCTCCACTTT; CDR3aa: CASSFDLYADRSSSYNSPLHF
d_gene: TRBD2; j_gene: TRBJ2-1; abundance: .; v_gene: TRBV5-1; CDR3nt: TGCGCCAGCAGCTTGAGCGGGGGGGCATACAATGAGCAGTTCTTC; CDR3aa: CASSLSGGAYNEQFF
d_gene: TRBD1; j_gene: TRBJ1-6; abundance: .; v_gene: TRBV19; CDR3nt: TGTGCCAGTAGTCGCCGACCGTATCCGGGACAGGTTTATAATTCACCCCTCCACTTT; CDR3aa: CASSRRPYPGQVYNSPLHF
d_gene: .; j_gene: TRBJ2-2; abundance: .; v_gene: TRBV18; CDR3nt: TGTGCCAGCTCATCTGCCCCGACTAGGCGGAACACCGGGGAGCTGTTTTTT; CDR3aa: CASSSAPTRRNTGELFF
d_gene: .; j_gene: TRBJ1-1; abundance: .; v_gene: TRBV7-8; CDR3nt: TGTGCCAGCAGCTTAGATGCAGGGGTGAACACTGAAGCTTTCTTT; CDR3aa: CASSLDAGVNTEAFF
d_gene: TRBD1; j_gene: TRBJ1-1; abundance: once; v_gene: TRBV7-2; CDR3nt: TGTGCCAGCAACTTCGACAGGGGAGTGGCCACTGAAGCTTTCTTT; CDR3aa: CASNFDRGVATEAFF
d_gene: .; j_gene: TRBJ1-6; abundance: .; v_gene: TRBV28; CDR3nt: TGTGCCACCACTGGAGGTAGCTCCTATAATTCACCCCTCCACTTT; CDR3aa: CATTGGSSYNSPLHF
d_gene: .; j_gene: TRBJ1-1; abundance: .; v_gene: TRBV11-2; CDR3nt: TGTGCCAGCAGCCGCAACAGGGATCCGTCTGAAGCTTTCTTT; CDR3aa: CASSRNRDPSEAFF
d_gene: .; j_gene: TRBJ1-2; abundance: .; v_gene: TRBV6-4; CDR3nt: TGTGCCAGCAGTGCGACCGGGACAACTAACTATGGCTACACCTTC; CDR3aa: CASSATGTTNYGYTF
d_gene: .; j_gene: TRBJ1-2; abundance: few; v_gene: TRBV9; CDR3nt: TGTGCCAGTGGGACACTGTTTGGCTACACCTTC; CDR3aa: CASGTLFGYTF
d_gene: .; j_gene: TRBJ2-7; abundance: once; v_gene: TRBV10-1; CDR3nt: TGCGCCAGCAGTGCTACTACCTACGAGCAGTACTTC; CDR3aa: CASSATTYEQYF
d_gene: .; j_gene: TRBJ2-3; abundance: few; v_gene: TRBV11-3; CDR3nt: TGTGCCAGCAGCAACGCGGACTCATTCACAGATACGCAGTATTTT; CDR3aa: CASSNADSFTDTQYF